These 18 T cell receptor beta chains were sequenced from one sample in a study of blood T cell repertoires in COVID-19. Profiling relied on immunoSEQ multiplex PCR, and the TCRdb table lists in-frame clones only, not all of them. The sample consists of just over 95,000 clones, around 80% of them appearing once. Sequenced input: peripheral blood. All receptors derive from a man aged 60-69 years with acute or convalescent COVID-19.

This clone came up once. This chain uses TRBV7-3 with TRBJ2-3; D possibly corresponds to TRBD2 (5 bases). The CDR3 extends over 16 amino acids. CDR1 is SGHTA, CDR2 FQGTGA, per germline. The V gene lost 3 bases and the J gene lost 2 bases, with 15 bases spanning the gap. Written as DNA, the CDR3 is TGTGCCAGCAGCTTCGAGGGTCAGGAGGACACAGATACGCAGTATTTT. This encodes CASSFEGQEDTDTQYF.

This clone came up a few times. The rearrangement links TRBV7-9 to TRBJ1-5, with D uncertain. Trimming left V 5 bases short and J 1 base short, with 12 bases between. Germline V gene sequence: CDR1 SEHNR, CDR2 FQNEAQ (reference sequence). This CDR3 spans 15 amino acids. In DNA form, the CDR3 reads TGTGCCAGCAGCCCTAATATCGGGAGCAATCAGCCCCAGCATTTT. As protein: CASSPNIGSNQPQHF.

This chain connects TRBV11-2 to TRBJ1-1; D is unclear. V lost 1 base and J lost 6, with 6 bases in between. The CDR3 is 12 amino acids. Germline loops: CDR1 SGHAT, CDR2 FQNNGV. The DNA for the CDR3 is TGTGCCAGCAGCTTAGCCGGGTCTGAAGCTTTCTTT. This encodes CASSLAGSEAFF.

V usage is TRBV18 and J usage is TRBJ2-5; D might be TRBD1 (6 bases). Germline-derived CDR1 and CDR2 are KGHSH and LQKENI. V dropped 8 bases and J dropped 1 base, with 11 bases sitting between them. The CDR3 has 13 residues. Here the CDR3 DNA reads TGTGCCAGCCTACGGGACACCCAAGAGACCCAGTACTTC. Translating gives CASLRDTQETQYF.

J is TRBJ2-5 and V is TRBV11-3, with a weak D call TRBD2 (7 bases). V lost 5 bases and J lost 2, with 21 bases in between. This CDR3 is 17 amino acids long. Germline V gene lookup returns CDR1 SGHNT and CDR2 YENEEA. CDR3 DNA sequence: TGTGCCAGCAGCCCGAGAGGGGGGGGCGTCCCACAAGAGACCCAGTACTTC. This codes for CASSPRGGGVPQETQYF.

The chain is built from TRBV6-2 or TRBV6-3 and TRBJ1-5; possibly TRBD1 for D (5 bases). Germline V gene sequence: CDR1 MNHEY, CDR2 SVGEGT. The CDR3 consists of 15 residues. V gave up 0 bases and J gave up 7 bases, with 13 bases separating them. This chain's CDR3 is CASSYSSQGYQPQHF. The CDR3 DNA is TGTGCCAGCAGTTACTCGAGCCAGGGTTACCAGCCCCAGCATTTT.

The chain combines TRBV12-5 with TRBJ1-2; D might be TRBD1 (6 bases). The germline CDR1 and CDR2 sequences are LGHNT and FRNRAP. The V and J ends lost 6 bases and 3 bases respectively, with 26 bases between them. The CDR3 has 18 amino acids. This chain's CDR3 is CASGLYGTSFIRHYGYTF. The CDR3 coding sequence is TGTGCTAGTGGGCTATACGGGACATCCTTCATTCGGCACTATGGCTACACCTTC.

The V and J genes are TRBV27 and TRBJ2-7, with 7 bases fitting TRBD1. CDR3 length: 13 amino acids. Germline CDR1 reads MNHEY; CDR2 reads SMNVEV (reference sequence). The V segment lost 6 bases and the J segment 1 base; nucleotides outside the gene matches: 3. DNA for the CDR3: TGTGCCAGCAGGCGACAGGGATCCTACGAGCAGTACTTC. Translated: CASRRQGSYEQYF.

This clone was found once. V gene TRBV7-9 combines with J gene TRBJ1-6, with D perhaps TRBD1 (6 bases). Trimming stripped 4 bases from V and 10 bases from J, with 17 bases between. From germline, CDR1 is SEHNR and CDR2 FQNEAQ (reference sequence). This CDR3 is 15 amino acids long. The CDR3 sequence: CASSSLGGSGSPLHF. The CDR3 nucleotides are TGTGCCAGCAGCTCCTTAGGGGGTAGTGGCTCACCCCTCCACTTT. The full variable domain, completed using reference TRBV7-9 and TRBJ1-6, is DTGVSQNPRHKITKRGQNVTFRCDPISEHNRLYWYRQTLGQGPEFLTYFQNEAQLEKSRLLSDRFSAERPKGSFSTLEIQRTEQGDSAMYLCASSSLGGSGSPLHFGNGTRLTVT.

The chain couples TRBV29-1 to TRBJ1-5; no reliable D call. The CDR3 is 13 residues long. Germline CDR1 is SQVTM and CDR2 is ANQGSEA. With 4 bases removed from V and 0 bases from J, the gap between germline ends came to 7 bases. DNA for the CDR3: TGCAGCGTTGCACAGAATAGCAATCAGCCCCAGCATTTT. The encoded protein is CSVAQNSNQPQHF.

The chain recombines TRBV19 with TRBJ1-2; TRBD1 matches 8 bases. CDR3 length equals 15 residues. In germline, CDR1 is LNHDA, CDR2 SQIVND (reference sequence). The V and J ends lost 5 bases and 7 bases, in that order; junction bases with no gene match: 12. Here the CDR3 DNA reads TGTGCCAGTAGTGTTGGGCAGGGGGCAAATAGTGGCTACACCTTC. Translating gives CASSVGQGANSGYTF.

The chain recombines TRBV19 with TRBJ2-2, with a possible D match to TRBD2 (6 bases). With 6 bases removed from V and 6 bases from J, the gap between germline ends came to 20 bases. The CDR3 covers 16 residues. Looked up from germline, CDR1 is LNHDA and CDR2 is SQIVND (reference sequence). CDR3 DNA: TGTGCCAGTAGGGGCGGGGCTAGCGAGAGACCCGGGGAGCTGTTTTTT. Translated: CASRGGASERPGELFF. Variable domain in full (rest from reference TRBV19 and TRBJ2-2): DGGITQSPKYLFRKEGQNVTLSCEQNLNHDAMYWYRQDPGQGLRLIYYSQIVNDFQKGDIAEGYSVSREKKESFPLTVTSAQKNPTAFYLCASRGGASERPGELFFGEGSRLTVL.

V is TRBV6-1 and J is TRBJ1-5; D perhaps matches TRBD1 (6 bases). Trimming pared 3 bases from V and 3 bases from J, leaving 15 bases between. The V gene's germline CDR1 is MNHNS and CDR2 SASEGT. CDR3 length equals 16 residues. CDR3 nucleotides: TGTGCCAGCAGTGACTTACAGGGTAGTGTCAATCAGCCCCAGCATTTT. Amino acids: CASSDLQGSVNQPQHF.

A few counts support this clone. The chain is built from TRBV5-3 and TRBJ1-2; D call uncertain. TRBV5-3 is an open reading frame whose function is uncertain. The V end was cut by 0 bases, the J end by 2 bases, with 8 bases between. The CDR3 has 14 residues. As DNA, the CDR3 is TGTGCCAGAAGCTTGGCAGTTCAGAACTATGGCTACACCTTC. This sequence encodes CARSLAVQNYGYTF.

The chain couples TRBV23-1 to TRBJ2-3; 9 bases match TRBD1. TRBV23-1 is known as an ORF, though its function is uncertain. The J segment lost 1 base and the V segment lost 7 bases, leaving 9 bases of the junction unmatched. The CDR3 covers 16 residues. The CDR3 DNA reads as TGCGCCAGCACTAAACACAGGGGGCCCGGCACAGATACGCAGTATTTT. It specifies CASTKHRGPGTDTQYF.

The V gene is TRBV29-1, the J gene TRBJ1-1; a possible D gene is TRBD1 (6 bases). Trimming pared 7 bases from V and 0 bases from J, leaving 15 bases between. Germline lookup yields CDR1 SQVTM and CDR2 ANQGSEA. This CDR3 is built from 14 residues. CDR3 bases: TGCAGCGCCGCAAGGACAGCTCTGAACACTGAAGCTTTCTTT. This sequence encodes CSAARTALNTEAFF.

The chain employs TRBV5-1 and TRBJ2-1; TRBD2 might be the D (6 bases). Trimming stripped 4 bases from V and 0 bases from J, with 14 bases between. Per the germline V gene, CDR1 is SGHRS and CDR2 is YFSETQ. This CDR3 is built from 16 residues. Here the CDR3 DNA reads TGCGCCAGCAGCCTGGGAGGCGACTTCTCCTACAATGAGCAGTTCTTC. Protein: CASSLGGDFSYNEQFF.

CDR3 residues: CASTLGQGNQPQHF. DNA of the CDR3: TGTGCCAGCACCCTGGGACAGGGAAATCAGCCCCAGCATTTT. The chain carries TRBV28 and TRBJ1-5; 9 bases fit TRBD1. This CDR3 has 14 amino acids. The J segment lost 4 bases and the V segment lost 7 bases, leaving 5 bases of the junction unmatched. Germline V gene data show CDR1 as MDHEN and CDR2 as SYDVKM. Together with reference TRBV28 and TRBJ1-5, the CDR3 gives the full variable domain: DVKVTQSSRYLVKRTGEKVFLECVQDMDHENMFWYRQDPGLGLRLIYFSYDVKMKEKGDIPEGYSVSREKKERFSLILESASTNQTSMYLCASTLGQGNQPQHFGDGTRLSIL.